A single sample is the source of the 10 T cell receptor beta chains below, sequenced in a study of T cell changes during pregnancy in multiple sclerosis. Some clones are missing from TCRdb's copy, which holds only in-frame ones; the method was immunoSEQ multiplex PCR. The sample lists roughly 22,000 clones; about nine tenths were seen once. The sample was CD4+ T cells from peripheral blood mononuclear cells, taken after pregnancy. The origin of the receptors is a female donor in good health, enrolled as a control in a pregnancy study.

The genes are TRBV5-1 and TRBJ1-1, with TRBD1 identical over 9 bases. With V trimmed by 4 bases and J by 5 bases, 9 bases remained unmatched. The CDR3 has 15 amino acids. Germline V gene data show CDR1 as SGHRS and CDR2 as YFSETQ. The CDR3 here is CASSAQQGARTEAFF. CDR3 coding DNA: TGCGCCAGCAGCGCTCAACAGGGGGCGAGAACTGAAGCTTTCTTT.

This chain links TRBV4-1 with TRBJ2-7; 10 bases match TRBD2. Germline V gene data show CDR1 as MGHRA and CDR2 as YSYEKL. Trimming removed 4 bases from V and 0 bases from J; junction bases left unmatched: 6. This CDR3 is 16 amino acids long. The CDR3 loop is CASSPTRLAGSYEQYF. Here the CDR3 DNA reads TGCGCCAGCAGCCCGACCCGACTAGCGGGCTCCTACGAGCAGTACTTC.

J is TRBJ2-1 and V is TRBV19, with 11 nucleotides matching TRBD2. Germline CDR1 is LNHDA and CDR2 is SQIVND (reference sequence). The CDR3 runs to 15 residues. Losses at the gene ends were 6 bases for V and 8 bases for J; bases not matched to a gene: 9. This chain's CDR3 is CASSGLAGGPYEQFF. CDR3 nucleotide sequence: TGTGCCAGTAGCGGATTAGCGGGGGGGCCCTATGAGCAGTTCTTC.

CDR3 sequence reads: CASTSQGLEVFF. The CDR3, as DNA: TGTGCCAGCACTTCTCAGGGGCTTGAGGTGTTTTTT. The V call is TRBV6-5, the J call TRBJ1-4, with D possibly TRBD1 on 6 matching bases. V was shortened by 7 bases and J by 15 bases, with 18 bases between the two germline ends. The CDR3 extends over 12 amino acids. Germline CDR1 is MNHEY and CDR2 is SVGAGI.

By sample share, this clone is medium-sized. CDR3 bases: TGTGCCAGCAGTGACGCGGACCGAGAGAAGAGTGGACTATACGAGCAGTACTTC. Translation: CASSDADREKSGLYEQYF. The chain links TRBV6-4 to TRBJ2-7, with D possibly being TRBD2 (6 bases). V lost 2 bases and J lost 4, with 24 bases in between. Germline-derived CDR1 and CDR2 are MRHNA and SNTAGT. This CDR3 comprises 18 residues.

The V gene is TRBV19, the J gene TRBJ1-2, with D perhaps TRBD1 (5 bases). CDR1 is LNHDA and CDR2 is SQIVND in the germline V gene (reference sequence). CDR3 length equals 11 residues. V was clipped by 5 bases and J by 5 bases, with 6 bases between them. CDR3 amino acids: CASSQGYGYTF. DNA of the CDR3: TGTGCCAGTAGTCAGGGATATGGCTACACCTTC.

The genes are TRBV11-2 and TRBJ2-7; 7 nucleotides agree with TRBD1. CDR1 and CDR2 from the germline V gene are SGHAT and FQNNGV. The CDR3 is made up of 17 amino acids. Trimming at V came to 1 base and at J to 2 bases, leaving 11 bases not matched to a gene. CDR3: CASSLARMGQTPYEQYF. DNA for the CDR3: TGTGCCAGCAGCTTAGCAAGGATGGGACAGACACCCTACGAGCAGTACTTC.

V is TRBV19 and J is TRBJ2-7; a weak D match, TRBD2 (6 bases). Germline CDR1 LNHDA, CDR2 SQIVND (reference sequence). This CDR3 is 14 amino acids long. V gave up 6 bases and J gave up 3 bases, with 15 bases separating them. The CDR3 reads CASREQVGSYEQYF. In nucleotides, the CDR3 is TGTGCCAGTAGGGAACAGGTCGGGAGCTACGAGCAGTACTTC. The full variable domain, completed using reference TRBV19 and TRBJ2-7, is DGGITQSPKYLFRKEGQNVTLSCEQNLNHDAMYWYRQDPGQGLRLIYYSQIVNDFQKGDIAEGYSVSREKKESFPLTVTSAQKNPTAFYLCASREQVGSYEQYFGPGTRLTVT.

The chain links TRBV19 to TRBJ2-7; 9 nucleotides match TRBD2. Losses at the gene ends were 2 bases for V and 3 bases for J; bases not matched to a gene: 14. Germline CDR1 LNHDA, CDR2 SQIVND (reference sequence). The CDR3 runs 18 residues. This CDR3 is CASSIHGLLREGFYEQYF. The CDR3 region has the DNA TGTGCCAGTAGTATACACGGGCTTCTGCGGGAGGGCTTCTACGAGCAGTACTTC.

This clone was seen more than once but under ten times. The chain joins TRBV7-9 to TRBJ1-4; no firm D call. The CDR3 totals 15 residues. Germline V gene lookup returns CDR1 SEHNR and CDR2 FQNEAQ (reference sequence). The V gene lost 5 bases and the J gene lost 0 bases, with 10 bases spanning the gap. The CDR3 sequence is CASSIPSTTNEKLFF. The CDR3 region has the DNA TGTGCCAGCAGCATTCCAAGCACAACTAATGAAAAACTGTTTTTT.